These 19 T cell receptor beta chains share one sample of origin, sequenced in a study of cytomegalovirus exposure and HLA in healthy donors. The PCR made use of 60 Vbeta and 13 Jbeta primers. Sequenced by immunoSEQ multiplex PCR; TCRdb stores in-frame clones only, minus some. The table shows roughly 98,000 clones, with about two thirds occurring only once. Sequencing used PBMCs. The source of these receptors is a man between 50 and 59 years old in good health and CMV-seronegative.

This chain joins TRBV5-1 and TRBJ2-7; 9 bases are a match to TRBD2. V lost 6 bases, J lost 5 bases, and 12 bases stayed unmatched. Germline CDR1 SGHRS, CDR2 YFSETQ. The CDR3 runs 15 residues. The CDR3 DNA reads TGCGCCAGCAACTACAAAAGCGGGGGGTCCGACGAGCAGTACTTC. This gives the protein CASNYKSGGSDEQYF.

The rearrangement uses TRBV19 and TRBJ1-5; D perhaps matches TRBD1 (5 bases). Trimming shortened V by 7 bases and J by 0 bases, and 13 bases separated the two germline ends. The CDR3 contains 15 residues. CDR1 and CDR2 (germline): LNHDA, SQIVND (reference sequence). The CDR3 bases are TGTGCCAGTAAGGAGACAGTGTCTAGCAATCAGCCCCAGCATTTT. Its protein is CASKETVSSNQPQHF.

The rearrangement uses TRBV6-5 and TRBJ1-1; 7 nucleotides align to TRBD1. The germline CDR1 and CDR2 sequences are MNHEY and SVGAGI. V dropped 5 bases and J dropped 7; count of bases not matched to a gene: 13. The CDR3 totals 15 residues. CDR3 loop: CASSRSVRQGLEAFF. In nucleotides, the CDR3 is TGTGCCAGCAGTAGGAGCGTAAGACAGGGCCTTGAAGCTTTCTTT.

The chain links TRBV7-8 to TRBJ2-2, with D unclear. V shed 2 bases and J shed 6 bases, with 13 bases lying between them. CDR3 length: 15 amino acids. Germline assignment: CDR1 SGHVS and CDR2 FQNEAQ. For the CDR3, the DNA is TGTGCCAGCAGCTTACTACCTCCTCGGTCCGGGGAGCTGTTTTTT. Amino acid sequence: CASSLLPPRSGELFF.

This clone has only a few counts. The chain links TRBV11-3 to TRBJ2-3; the D gene is possibly TRBD1 (5 bases). This CDR3 region has 15 residues. Germline V CDR1 and CDR2: SGHNT, YENEEA. Trimming left V 2 bases short and J 4 bases short, with 13 bases between. CDR3 loop: CASSLTGLRADTQYF. The CDR3 region has the DNA TGTGCCAGCAGCTTAACGGGCCTCAGGGCAGATACGCAGTATTTT. Drawing the rest from reference TRBV11-3 and TRBJ2-3, the complete variable domain is EAGVVQSPRYKIIEKKQPVAFWCNPISGHNTLYWYLQNLGQGPELLIRYENEEAVDDSQLPKDRFSAERLKGVDSTLKIQPAELGDSAVYLCASSLTGLRADTQYFGPGTRLTVL.

The V call is TRBV7-2, the J call TRBJ2-3; 8 bases are a match to TRBD2. With V trimmed by 5 bases and J by 8 bases, 9 bases remained unmatched. Germline V gene sequence: CDR1 SGHTA, CDR2 FQGNSA. This CDR3 is built from 14 residues. The chain's CDR3 is CASSNPGLEGTQYF. In DNA, the CDR3 is TGTGCCAGCAGCAACCCGGGACTAGAAGGTACGCAGTATTTT.

V is TRBV6-5 and J is TRBJ2-1, with 13 nucleotides matching TRBD2. The CDR3 has 15 amino acids. Per germline, CDR1 MNHEY and CDR2 SVGAGI. Trimming cost V 2 bases and J 9 bases; bases outside gene matches: 4. CDR3 sequence (DNA): TGTGCCAGCAGTTACCGGACTAGCGGGGGATCTGAGCAGTTCTTC. Its protein product is CASSYRTSGGSEQFF.

CDR3 nucleotide sequence: TGTGCCAGCGGCCGGGACAGTTCCTACGAGCAGTACTTC. Its translation is CASGRDSSYEQYF. The chain uses TRBV27 and TRBJ2-7; 7 bases fit TRBD1. CDR1 and CDR2 (germline): MNHEY, SMNVEV (reference sequence). V lost 8 bases to trimming and J lost 1 base; unmatched junction nucleotides: 5. This CDR3 contains 13 residues.

As DNA, the CDR3 is TGTGCCAGCAGCTTGGGGGGTCCGGGGGAGACCCAGTACTTC. Translating gives CASSLGGPGETQYF. The J gene is TRBJ2-5, the V gene TRBV5-6; tentative D call: TRBD2 (5 bases). V was pared by 0 bases and J by 5 bases, with 11 bases between. CDR1 and CDR2 from the germline V gene are SGHDT and YYEEEE. This CDR3 has 14 amino acids.

This chain connects TRBV6-6 to TRBJ1-4; a possible D gene is TRBD1 (5 bases). Germline V gives CDR1 MNHNY, CDR2 SVGAGI (reference sequence). CDR3 size: 15 residues. The V and J ends lost 2 bases and 3 bases respectively, with 10 bases between them. CDR3: CASSYRQGSNEKLFF. For the CDR3, the DNA is TGTGCCAGCAGTTACCGGCAGGGCTCTAATGAAAAACTGTTTTTT.

The rearrangement links TRBV19 to TRBJ2-2; TRBD2 agrees at 7 bases. After removal of 0 bases from V and 4 bases from J, the junction contained 11 bases not matched to a gene. CDR3 length: 18 residues. CDR1 is LNHDA and CDR2 is SQIVND in the germline V gene (reference sequence). CDR3 sequence: CASSIDPWTSYITGELFF. The CDR3 DNA sequence: TGTGCCAGTAGTATAGACCCCTGGACTAGTTATATCACCGGGGAGCTGTTTTTT.

The chain recombines TRBV10-3 with TRBJ2-3; 15 bases line up with TRBD2. The trim removed 6 bases at V and 4 bases at J, leaving 2 bases unmatched. The CDR3 consists of 15 residues. Germline CDR1 reads ENHRY; CDR2 reads SYGVKD. In nucleotides, the CDR3 is TGTGCCATCAGCAGGACTAGCGGGGGGGCAGATACGCAGTATTTT. It codes for CAISRTSGGADTQYF.

This chain connects TRBV19 to TRBJ1-1; the D is unclear. The CDR3 runs to 20 residues. CDR1 and CDR2 (germline): LNHDA, SQIVND (reference sequence). V lost 8 bases to trimming and J lost 4 bases, with 35 bases between them. The chain's CDR3 is CASRSFLSPSDGFGSTEAFF. CDR3 DNA: TGTGCCAGTCGATCCTTTTTATCGCCGTCAGACGGGTTCGGGTCCACTGAAGCTTTCTTT. Filled out from reference TRBV19 and TRBJ1-1, the complete variable domain reads DGGITQSPKYLFRKEGQNVTLSCEQNLNHDAMYWYRQDPGQGLRLIYYSQIVNDFQKGDIAEGYSVSREKKESFPLTVTSAQKNPTAFYLCASRSFLSPSDGFGSTEAFFGQGTRLTVV.

The chain links TRBV18 to TRBJ2-1; 9 positions match TRBD2. V was pared by 5 bases and J by 4 bases, with 21 bases of the junction left unmatched. Germline CDR1 KGHSH, CDR2 LQKENI. The CDR3 is 20 residues long. DNA for the CDR3: TGTGCCAGCTCAGTGAATGCGGGACTAGCAGGAGGAAGGGGATACAATGAGCAGTTCTTC. Translated: CASSVNAGLAGGRGYNEQFF.

There are a few counts of this clone. For the CDR3, the DNA is TGTGCCAGCAGTTACACCTTCGACAGGCATCAGCCCCAGCATTTT. It yields the protein CASSYTFDRHQPQHF. This sequence joins TRBV6-5 and TRBJ1-5, with a tentative D call TRBD1 (6 bases). Deletions cut 2 bases from V and 5 bases from J, with 13 bases between. CDR1 and CDR2 (germline): MNHEY, SVGAGI. This CDR3 is built from 15 residues.

This chain joins TRBV28 and TRBJ2-5; tentatively, D is TRBD2 (7 bases). The ends were cut back, 5 bases at V and 4 bases at J, with 14 bases in the middle. Germline V gene lookup returns CDR1 MDHEN and CDR2 SYDVKM. The CDR3 is 14 amino acids. In DNA, the CDR3 is TGTGCCAGCAGTCCCCCGGGGGGCCTAGAGACCCAGTACTTC. Its translation is CASSPPGGLETQYF.

This chain links TRBV5-4 with TRBJ2-7, with D perhaps TRBD1 (5 bases). Trimming shortened V by 4 bases and J by 6 bases, and 11 bases separated the two germline ends. Germline V gene data show CDR1 as SGHNT and CDR2 as YYREEE (reference sequence). The CDR3 totals 12 residues. In DNA, the CDR3 is TGTGCCAGCAGCAGCCAAGGGGTCGAGCAGTACTTC. Translating gives CASSSQGVEQYF. Based on the CDR3 plus reference TRBV5-4 and TRBJ2-7, the full variable domain is ETGVTQSPTHLIKTRGQQVTLRCSSQSGHNTVSWYQQALGQGPQFIFQYYREEENGRGNFPPRFSGLQFPNYSSELNVNALELDDSALYLCASSSQGVEQYFGPGTRLTVT.

The chain recombines TRBV6-5 with TRBJ2-3, with 9 nucleotides matching TRBD2. V lost 4 bases, J lost 5 bases, and 4 bases stayed unmatched. The CDR3 sequence is 14 residues long. Germline assignment: CDR1 MNHEY and CDR2 SVGAGI. The CDR3 protein is CASSLRRGGDTQYF. The CDR3 DNA reads as TGTGCCAGCAGTTTACGGCGGGGGGGAGATACGCAGTATTTT.

CDR3 sequence: CASSLAGTGAGYTF. CDR3 DNA: TGCGCCAGCAGCTTGGCCGGGACAGGGGCTGGCTACACCTTC. This chain uses TRBV5-1 with TRBJ1-2; 10 nucleotides align to TRBD1. Germline V gene sequence: CDR1 SGHRS, CDR2 YFSETQ. The CDR3 consists of 14 residues. The ends lost 0 bases at V and 7 bases at J; junction bases unmatched: 3. The full variable domain, with the rest looked up from reference TRBV5-1 and TRBJ1-2, is KAGVTQTPRYLIKTRGQQVTLSCSPISGHRSVSWYQQTPGQGLQFLFEYFSETQRNKGNFPGRFSGRQFSNSRSEMNVSTLELGDSALYLCASSLAGTGAGYTFGSGTRLTVV.